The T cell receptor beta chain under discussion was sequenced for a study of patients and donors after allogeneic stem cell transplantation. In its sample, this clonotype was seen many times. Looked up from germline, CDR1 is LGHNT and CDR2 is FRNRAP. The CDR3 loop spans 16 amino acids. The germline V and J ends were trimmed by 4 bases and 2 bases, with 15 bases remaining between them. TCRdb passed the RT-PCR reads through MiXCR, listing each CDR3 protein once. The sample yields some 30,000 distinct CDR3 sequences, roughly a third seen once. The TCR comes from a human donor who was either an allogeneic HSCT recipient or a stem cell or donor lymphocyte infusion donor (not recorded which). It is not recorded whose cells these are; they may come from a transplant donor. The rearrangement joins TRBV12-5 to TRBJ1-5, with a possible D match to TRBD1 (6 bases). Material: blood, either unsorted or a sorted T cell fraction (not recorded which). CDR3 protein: CASGSNPRGRNQPQHF. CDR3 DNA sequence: TGTGCTAGTGGTTCCAACCCACGGGGGCGCAATCAGCCCCAGCATTTT.